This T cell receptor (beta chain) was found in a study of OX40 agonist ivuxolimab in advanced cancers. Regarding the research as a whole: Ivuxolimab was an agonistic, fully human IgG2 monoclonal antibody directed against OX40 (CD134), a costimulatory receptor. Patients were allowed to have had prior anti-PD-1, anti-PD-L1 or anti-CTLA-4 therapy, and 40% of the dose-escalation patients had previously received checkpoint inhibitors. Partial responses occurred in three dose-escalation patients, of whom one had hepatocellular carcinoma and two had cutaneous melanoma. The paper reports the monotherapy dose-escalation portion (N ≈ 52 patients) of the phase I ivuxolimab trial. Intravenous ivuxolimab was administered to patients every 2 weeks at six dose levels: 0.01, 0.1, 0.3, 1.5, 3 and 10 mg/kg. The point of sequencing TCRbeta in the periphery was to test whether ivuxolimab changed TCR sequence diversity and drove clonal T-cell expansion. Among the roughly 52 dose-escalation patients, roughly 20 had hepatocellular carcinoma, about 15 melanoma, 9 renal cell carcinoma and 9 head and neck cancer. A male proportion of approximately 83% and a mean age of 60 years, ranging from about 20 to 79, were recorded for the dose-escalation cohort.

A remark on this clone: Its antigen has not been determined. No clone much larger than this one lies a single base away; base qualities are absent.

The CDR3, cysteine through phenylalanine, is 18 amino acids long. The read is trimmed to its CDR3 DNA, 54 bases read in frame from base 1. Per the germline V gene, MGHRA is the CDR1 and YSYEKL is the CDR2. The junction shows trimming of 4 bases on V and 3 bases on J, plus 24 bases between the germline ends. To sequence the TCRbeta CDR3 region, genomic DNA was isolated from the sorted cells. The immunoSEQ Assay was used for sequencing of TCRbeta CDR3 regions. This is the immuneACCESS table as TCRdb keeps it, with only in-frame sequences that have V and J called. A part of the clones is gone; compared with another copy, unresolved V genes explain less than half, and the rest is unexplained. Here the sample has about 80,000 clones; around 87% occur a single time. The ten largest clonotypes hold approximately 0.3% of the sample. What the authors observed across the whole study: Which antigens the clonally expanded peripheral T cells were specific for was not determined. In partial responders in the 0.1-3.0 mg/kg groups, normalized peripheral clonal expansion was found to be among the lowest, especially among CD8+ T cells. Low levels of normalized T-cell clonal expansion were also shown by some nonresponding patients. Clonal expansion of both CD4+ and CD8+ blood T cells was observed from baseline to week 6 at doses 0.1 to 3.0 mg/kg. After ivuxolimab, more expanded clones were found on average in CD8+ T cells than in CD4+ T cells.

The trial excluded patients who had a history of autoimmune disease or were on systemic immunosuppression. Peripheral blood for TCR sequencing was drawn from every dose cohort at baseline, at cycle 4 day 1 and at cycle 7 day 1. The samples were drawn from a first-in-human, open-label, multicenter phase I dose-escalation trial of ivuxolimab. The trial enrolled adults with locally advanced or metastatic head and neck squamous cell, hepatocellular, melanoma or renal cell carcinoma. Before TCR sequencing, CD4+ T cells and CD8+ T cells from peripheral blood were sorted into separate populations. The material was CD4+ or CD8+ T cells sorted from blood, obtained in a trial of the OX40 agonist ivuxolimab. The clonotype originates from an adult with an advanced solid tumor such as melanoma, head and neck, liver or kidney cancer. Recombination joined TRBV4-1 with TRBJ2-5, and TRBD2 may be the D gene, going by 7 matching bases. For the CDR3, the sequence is CASSLRAVGGGREETQYF. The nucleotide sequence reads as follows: TGCGCCAGCAGCCTCAGGGCTGTGGGGGGGGGCAGGGAAGAGACCCAGTACTTC.